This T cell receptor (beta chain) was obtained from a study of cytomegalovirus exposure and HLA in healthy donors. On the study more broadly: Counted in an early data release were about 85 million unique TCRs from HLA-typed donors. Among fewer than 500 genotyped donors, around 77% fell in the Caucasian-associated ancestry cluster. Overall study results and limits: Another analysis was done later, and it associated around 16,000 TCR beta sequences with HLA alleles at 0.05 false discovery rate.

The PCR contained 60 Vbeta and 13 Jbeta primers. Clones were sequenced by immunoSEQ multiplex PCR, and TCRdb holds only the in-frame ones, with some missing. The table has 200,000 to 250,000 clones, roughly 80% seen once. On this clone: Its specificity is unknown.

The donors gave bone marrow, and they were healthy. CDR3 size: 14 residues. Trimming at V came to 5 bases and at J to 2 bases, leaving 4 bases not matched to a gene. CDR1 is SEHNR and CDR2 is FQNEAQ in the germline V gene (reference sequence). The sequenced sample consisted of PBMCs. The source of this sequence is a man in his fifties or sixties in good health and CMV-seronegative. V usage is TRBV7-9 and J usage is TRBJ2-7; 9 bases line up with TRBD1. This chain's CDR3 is CASSRGQGPYEQYF. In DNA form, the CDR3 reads TGTGCCAGCAGCAGGGGACAGGGACCCTACGAGCAGTACTTC.